The next 21 T cell receptor beta chains were all read from a single sample in a study of blood T cell repertoires in COVID-19. Generated by immunoSEQ multiplex PCR, the TCRdb table keeps only in-frame clones and is missing some. The table shows under 300,000 clones, with more than 80% occurring only once. Sequencing used PBMCs or T cells enriched from blood (not recorded which). All receptors derive from a woman aged 18-30 years who had recovered from COVID-19.

This chain connects TRBV27 to TRBJ1-4, with D hard to call. V lost 3 bases and J lost 8, with 10 bases in between. CDR3 size: 13 residues. Germline V gene data show CDR1 as MNHEY and CDR2 as SMNVEV (reference sequence). CDR3 protein: CASSFRHLEKLFF. The CDR3, as DNA: TGTGCCAGCAGTTTCCGACACTTGGAAAAACTGTTTTTT.

V gene TRBV28 combines with J gene TRBJ2-3; 9 positions agree with TRBD1. The CDR3 totals 15 residues. The junction had 3 bases not matched to a gene; V was cut back by 5 bases and J by 0 bases. Per the germline V gene, CDR1 is MDHEN and CDR2 is SYDVKM. The CDR3 here is CASSRDRASTDTQYF. In DNA form, the CDR3 reads TGTGCCAGCAGTCGGGACAGGGCTAGCACAGATACGCAGTATTTT. The full variable domain, its missing parts supplied by reference TRBV28 and TRBJ2-3, is DVKVTQSSRYLVKRTGEKVFLECVQDMDHENMFWYRQDPGLGLRLIYFSYDVKMKEKGDIPEGYSVSREKKERFSLILESASTNQTSMYLCASSRDRASTDTQYFGPGTRLTVL.

The V and J genes are TRBV11-2 and TRBJ1-2; D gene unclear. The CDR3 has 14 amino acids. Trimming took 6 bases from V and 6 from J, leaving 17 bases between them. Germline CDR1 is SGHAT and CDR2 is FQNNGV. The CDR3 DNA reads TGTGCCAGCAGGGATGAGGGTAGGCGGGATGGCTACACCTTC. Its protein product is CASRDEGRRDGYTF.

The chain combines TRBV28 with TRBJ2-7; 8 positions agree with TRBD2. Germline V CDR1 and CDR2: MDHEN, SYDVKM. V lost 3 bases and J lost 2; bases outside the gene matches: 3. The CDR3 is 14 residues long. The CDR3 DNA reads TGTGCCAGCAGTTTGACGGGGGGGGCCTACGAGCAGTACTTC. Encoded protein: CASSLTGGAYEQYF.

V and J are TRBV30 and TRBJ1-5, with 8 bases lining up with TRBD1. V trimming: 1 base; J trimming: 3 bases; junction bases outside the gene matches: 2. Germline V gene lookup returns CDR1 GTSNPN and CDR2 SVGIG (reference sequence). The CDR3 loop spans 14 amino acids. The CDR3 DNA sequence: TGTGCCTGGAGTGGGACAGGGCCCAATCAGCCCCAGCATTTT. Amino acid sequence: CAWSGTGPNQPQHF.

The V and J genes are TRBV29-1 and TRBJ2-7; 10 bases agree with TRBD1. CDR1 and CDR2 (germline): SQVTM, ANQGSEA. This CDR3 has 13 amino acids. CDR3 in DNA: TGCACCTTGCCAGACAGGGGGCATCGCGAGCAGTACTTC. Translation: CTLPDRGHREQYF.

The chain couples TRBV6-6 to TRBJ2-1; tentative D call: TRBD1 (6 bases). The CDR3 spans 14 residues. Trimming removed 0 bases at V and 4 bases at J, with 7 bases between. The germline V gene has CDR1 MNHNY and CDR2 SVGAGI (reference sequence). Written as DNA, the CDR3 is TGTGCCAGCAGTTACTCGCAGGGGTACAATGAGCAGTTCTTC. This encodes CASSYSQGYNEQFF.

This chain links TRBV5-1 with TRBJ1-3; 9 bases are a match to TRBD1. The V gene end was trimmed by 0 bases and the J gene end by 1 base; junction bases not matched to a gene: 11. The CDR3 covers 19 residues. Germline V CDR1 and CDR2: SGHRS, YFSETQ. The CDR3 coding sequence is TGCGCCAGCAGCTTGGGTATTCAGGGACAGGGAACATCTGGAAACACCATATATTTT. This encodes CASSLGIQGQGTSGNTIYF. The entire variable domain, with the rest obtained from reference TRBV5-1 and TRBJ1-3, is as follows: KAGVTQTPRYLIKTRGQQVTLSCSPISGHRSVSWYQQTPGQGLQFLFEYFSETQRNKGNFPGRFSGRQFSNSRSEMNVSTLELGDSALYLCASSLGIQGQGTSGNTIYFGEGSWLTVV.

The table lists this clone with a count of one. The chain couples TRBV28 to TRBJ2-1; TRBD2 matches 9 bases. The CDR3 is 14 amino acids. The V gene's germline CDR1 is MDHEN and CDR2 SYDVKM. V trimming: 8 bases; J trimming: 9 bases; junction bases outside the gene matches: 11. The CDR3, as DNA: TGTGCCAGCGCCTCTAGCGGGGAGGGTGTTGAGCAGTTCTTC. Its translation: CASASSGEGVEQFF.

The V and J genes are TRBV2 and TRBJ1-2; D possibly corresponds to TRBD1 (6 bases). The V end was cut by 5 bases, the J end by 6 bases, with 16 bases between. The germline gives CDR1 SNHLY, CDR2 FYNNEI. This CDR3 contains 14 residues. The CDR3 DNA is TGTGCCAGCAGTTCCCGGGGGGGGCCCGATGGCTACACCTTC. It yields the protein CASSSRGGPDGYTF.

This rearrangement joins TRBV3-1 (or the pseudogene TRBV3-2) to TRBJ2-1; tentatively, D is TRBD1 (7 bases). CDR3 length: 16 residues. In germline, CDR1 is LGHDT, CDR2 YNNKEL (reference sequence). V was cut by 4 bases and J by 0 bases, with 13 bases left in between. CDR3 in DNA: TGTGCCAGCAGCCGCTTGGAGGGGGCCTCCTACAATGAGCAGTTCTTC. The encoded protein is CASSRLEGASYNEQFF.

In the case of this clone: One end of the junction does not line up with germline, which may come from a read error. V and J are TRBV11-2 and TRBJ1-3; D ambiguous. Germline V lookup: CDR1 SGHAT, CDR2 FQNNGV. There are 15 residues in the CDR3. CDR3 in amino acids: CASSLDRVSGNTIYF. The CDR3, as DNA: TGTGCCAGCAGCCTAGATCGGGTCTCTGGAAACACCATATATTTT.

This rearrangement joins TRBV9 to TRBJ2-2; D is perhaps TRBD1 (6 bases). The CDR3 sequence is 16 residues long. Deletions cut 3 bases from V and 5 bases from J, with 17 bases between. Per germline, CDR1 SGDLS and CDR2 YYNGEE. CDR3 coding DNA: TGTGCCAGCAGCGATAGGGACAAGAGGGCGACCGGGGAGCTGTTTTTT. Protein: CASSDRDKRATGELFF.

This rearrangement joins TRBV11-3 to TRBJ2-5, with TRBD1 matching over 9 bases. CDR3 size: 15 residues. V trimming: 4 bases; J trimming: 5 bases; junction bases outside the gene matches: 8. The germline CDR1 and CDR2 sequences are SGHNT and YENEEA. CDR3 sequence: CASSSRTGVEETQYF. CDR3 in DNA: TGTGCCAGCAGCTCCCGGACAGGGGTGGAGGAGACCCAGTACTTC.

This rearrangement joins TRBV19 to TRBJ1-1; TRBD1 might be the D (5 bases). Trimming took 6 bases from V and 4 from J, leaving 12 bases between them. The CDR3 covers 13 residues. Germline CDR1 and CDR2: LNHDA and SQIVND (reference sequence). This CDR3 is CASRWGGATEAFF. CDR3 nucleotides: TGTGCCAGTAGATGGGGTGGGGCCACTGAAGCTTTCTTT.

This chain connects TRBV6-5 to TRBJ2-1; 7 nucleotides agree with TRBD1. V dropped 4 bases and J dropped 0; count of bases not matched to a gene: 6. The CDR3 is made up of 16 amino acids. Per the germline V gene, CDR1 is MNHEY and CDR2 is SVGAGI. Here the CDR3 DNA reads TGTGCCAGCAGTTTCGCGACAGGGAGCTCCTACAATGAGCAGTTCTTC. Protein sequence: CASSFATGSSYNEQFF.

The chain carries TRBV4-2 and TRBJ1-1; the D gene is possibly TRBD1 (5 bases). The V gene lost 0 bases and the J gene lost 4 bases, with 15 bases spanning the gap. Germline V gene data show CDR1 as LGHNA and CDR2 as YNFKEQ. This CDR3 is 16 amino acids long. The CDR3, as DNA: TGTGCCAGCAGCCAAGATCTAGGCAGGGTGGGCACTGAAGCTTTCTTT. Its protein is CASSQDLGRVGTEAFF.

The chain joins TRBV7-9 to TRBJ1-1; the D gene is possibly TRBD1 (5 bases). The CDR3 runs to 14 residues. V gave up 7 bases and J gave up 2 bases, with 14 bases separating them. Germline CDR1 reads SEHNR; CDR2 reads FQNEAQ (reference sequence). In DNA form, the CDR3 reads TGTGCCAGCACCTTGGGGCACAGAAACACTGAAGCTTTCTTT. Amino acid sequence: CASTLGHRNTEAFF. Full variable domain (remainder filled in from reference TRBV7-9 and TRBJ1-1): DTGVSQNPRHKITKRGQNVTFRCDPISEHNRLYWYRQTLGQGPEFLTYFQNEAQLEKSRLLSDRFSAERPKGSFSTLEIQRTEQGDSAMYLCASTLGHRNTEAFFGQGTRLTVV.

V gene TRBV7-6 combines with J gene TRBJ1-6; 8 positions match TRBD1. CDR1 and CDR2 from the germline V gene are SGHVS and FNYEAQ. Trimming at V came to 3 bases and at J to 11 bases, leaving 9 bases not matched to a gene. CDR3 size: 15 residues. This CDR3 is CASSLNGQGGTPLHF. CDR3 coding DNA: TGTGCCAGCAGCTTGAATGGACAGGGTGGTACACCCCTCCACTTT.

The chain recombines TRBV15 with TRBJ2-1, with D tentatively TRBD2 (5 bases). Germline V CDR1 and CDR2: LNHNV, YYDKDF (reference sequence). This CDR3 contains 17 residues. V lost 3 bases and J lost 2, with 17 bases in between. The CDR3 sequence: CATSRAIPGIPYNEQFF. The DNA for the CDR3 is TGTGCCACCAGCAGGGCCATCCCCGGGATCCCCTACAATGAGCAGTTCTTC.

V gene TRBV11-3 combines with J gene TRBJ1-4, with 12 bases lining up with TRBD1. CDR1 and CDR2 from the germline V gene are SGHNT and YENEEA. The CDR3 runs 15 residues. J was trimmed by 10 bases and V by 5 bases; bases with no gene match: 8. The CDR3 DNA follows: TGTGCCAGCAGCGAACGGGACAGGGGGCGTCGAAAACTGTTTTTT. Translating gives CASSERDRGRRKLFF.